This T cell receptor (beta chain) was recorded in a study of blood T cell repertoires in COVID-19. Across the whole study: Samples of COVID-19 (acute and convalescent) were obtained from the United States, Italy and Spain.

There are 14 residues in the CDR3. Trimming removed 11 bases at V and 2 bases at J, with 17 bases between. In germline, CDR1 is MNHGY, CDR2 SVAAGI. While infection was still active, Seattle patients were enrolled and then followed longitudinally. How the authors handled the data: Amplification of reference gene primers was used by the study to estimate nucleated cell counts. The method was immunoSEQ multiplex PCR; TCRdb's version includes in-frame clones alone and lacks a portion of them. V and J calls and clone size follow that table, whereas D and trimming were derived from the DNA. The sample includes more than 300,000 clones, roughly 88% of them seen just once.

The specimen sequenced was peripheral blood. The chain recombines TRBV6-9 with TRBJ2-3; perhaps TRBD1 as D (6 bases). This receptor was identified in a woman in her 30s with COVID-19, enrolled during active disease. The CDR3 here is CAPGPGEVTDTQYF. The CDR3 DNA reads as TGTGCCCCCGGCCCAGGGGAAGTCACAGATACGCAGTATTTT.